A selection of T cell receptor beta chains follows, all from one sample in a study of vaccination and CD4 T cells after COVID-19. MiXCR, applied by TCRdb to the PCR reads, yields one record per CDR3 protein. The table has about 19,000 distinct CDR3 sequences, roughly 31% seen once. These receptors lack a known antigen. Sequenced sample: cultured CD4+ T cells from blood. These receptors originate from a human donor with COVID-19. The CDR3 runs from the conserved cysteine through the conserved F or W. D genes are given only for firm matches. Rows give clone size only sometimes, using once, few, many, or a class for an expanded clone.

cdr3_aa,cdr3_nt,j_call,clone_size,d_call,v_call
CASSYSSGGTSTDTQYF,TGTGCCAGCAGTTACTCGAGCGGGGGTACTAGCACAGATACGCAGTATTTT,TRBJ2-3,.,TRBD2,TRBV6-5
CASSRQAGNYEQYF,TGTGCCAGCAGTCGCCAAGCGGGAAACTACGAGCAGTACTTC,TRBJ2-7,.,TRBD2,TRBV2
CAWSPVPSGEQYF,TGTGCCTGGAGTCCCGTCCCCTCGGGGGAGCAGTACTTC,TRBJ2-7,few,.,TRBV30
CASSVWDSDTQYF,TGTGCCAGCAGTGTTTGGGATTCGGATACGCAGTATTTT,TRBJ2-3,.,.,TRBV2
CASQRDTIYF,TGTGCCAGCCAGCGCGACACCATATATTTT,TRBJ1-3,.,.,TRBV19
CASSVTQGVGGEQFF,TGTGCCAGCAGTGTCACCCAGGGAGTAGGGGGTGAGCAGTTCTTC,TRBJ2-1,.,.,TRBV6-1
CASSRRTFDSPLHF,TGTGCCAGCTCAAGAAGGACCTTTGATTCACCCCTCCACTTT,TRBJ1-6,few,.,TRBV6-1
CASSNPGLGTSGANVLTF,TGTGCCAGCAGTAACCCGGGACTAGGAACCTCTGGGGCCAACGTCCTGACTTTC,TRBJ2-6,.,TRBD2,TRBV6-1
CASSRTEGNQPQHF,TGTGCCAGCAGCCGGACAGAAGGCAATCAGCCCCAGCATTTT,TRBJ1-5,.,.,TRBV6-2/TRBV6-3
CASSTGQGIRQPQHF,TGTGCCAGTAGTACGGGACAGGGGATAAGACAGCCCCAGCATTTT,TRBJ1-5,few,TRBD1,TRBV19
CASSSVDRRTEAFF,TGCGCCAGCAGCTCAGTTGACAGGAGGACTGAAGCTTTCTTT,TRBJ1-1,once,.,TRBV5-1
CASSAGTGAWEQYF,TGTGCCAGCAGTGCCGGGACAGGGGCTTGGGAGCAGTACTTC,TRBJ2-7,once,TRBD1,TRBV27
CAWRGLAGNTGELFF,TGTGCCTGGAGGGGACTAGCGGGGAACACCGGGGAGCTGTTTTTT,TRBJ2-2,.,TRBD2,TRBV30
CASSEGQGNEQYF,TGTGCCAGCAGTGAAGGACAGGGGAACGAGCAGTACTTC,TRBJ2-7,.,TRBD1,TRBV2
CASSLSAAGTFYEQYF,TGCGCCAGCAGCTTGTCGGCAGCCGGAACCTTCTACGAGCAGTACTTC,TRBJ2-7,.,.,TRBV5-1
CASSYNSNQPQHF,TGTGCCAGCAGTTACAATAGCAATCAGCCCCAGCATTTT,TRBJ1-5,.,.,TRBV28
CASRDGQNTGELFF,TGCGCCAGCAGGGATGGACAGAACACCGGGGAGCTGTTTTTT,TRBJ2-2,.,.,TRBV10-1
CASRRTGFGETQYF,TGTGCCAGCAGACGGACAGGGTTCGGGGAGACCCAGTACTTC,TRBJ2-5,few,TRBD1,TRBV7-8
CASSFKAQGASPLHF,TGTGCCAGCAGCTTTAAGGCCCAGGGGGCTTCACCCCTCCACTTT,TRBJ1-6,few,TRBD1,TRBV7-2
CASSYGSGSDTQYF,TGTGCCAGCAGTTACGGTTCTGGTTCAGATACGCAGTATTTT,TRBJ2-3,.,.,TRBV6-5
CASSVVPEAFF,TGTGCCAGCAGTGTGGTCCCTGAAGCTTTCTTT,TRBJ1-1,few,.,TRBV2
CASSPGLAGGYEQFF,TGTGCCAGCAGCCCGGGACTAGCGGGGGGCTATGAGCAGTTCTTC,TRBJ2-1,once,TRBD2,TRBV11-3
CASSLRTGGNTIYF,TGTGCCAGCAGCTTACGGACAGGTGGAAACACCATATATTTT,TRBJ1-3,.,TRBD1,TRBV7-9
CAISDLHTDTQYF,TGTGCCATCAGTGACCTGCACACAGATACGCAGTATTTT,TRBJ2-3,.,.,TRBV10-3
CASSLGSRGRQPQHF,TGTGCCAGCAGTTTGGGGTCCAGGGGACGTCAGCCCCAGCATTTT,TRBJ1-5,few,.,TRBV28
CASRPLTGATEAFF,TGTGCCAGCAGGCCCCTTACAGGGGCCACTGAAGCTTTCTTT,TRBJ1-1,once,TRBD1,TRBV12-3/TRBV12-4
CSARDRRSLHEEQFF,TGCAGTGCTAGAGATCGGCGGAGCCTTCACGAGGAGCAGTTCTTC,TRBJ2-1,.,.,TRBV20-1
CASSQSGNTIYF,TGTGCCAGCAGCCAATCAGGAAACACCATATATTTT,TRBJ1-3,once,.,TRBV7-2
CASRIPGRETQYF,TGTGCCAGCAGAATTCCGGGTAGAGAGACCCAGTACTTC,TRBJ2-5,few,.,TRBV6-1
CASSFGQTIRPQHF,TGTGCCAGCAGTTTCGGGCAGACAATCAGGCCCCAGCATTTT,TRBJ1-5,few,.,TRBV12-3/TRBV12-4
CASSALQGTGELFF,TGTGCCAGCAGTGCCCTACAGGGGACCGGGGAGCTGTTTTTT,TRBJ2-2,.,TRBD1,TRBV6-4
CASSLGPNQPQHF,TGCGCCAGCAGCTTGGGACCCAATCAGCCCCAGCATTTT,TRBJ1-5,few,.,TRBV5-1